The T cell receptor beta chain under discussion was sequenced for a study of vaccination and CD4 T cells after COVID-19. Oncomine TCR Beta short-read sequencing was applied to DNA from cultured CD4+ T cells. Cultures of CD4+ T cells served as the source for extracting genomic DNA. One entry per CDR3 protein results from TCRdb running MiXCR on the PCR reads. Counted here are 25,000 or so distinct CDR3 sequences, around 43% occurring once; the ten biggest clones make up about 20%. Study results and limitations: The appearance of a median 86.3% of reactive clones in convalescent patients occurred only post-vaccination. Median SARS-CoV-2-reactive clonotype numbers went up from roughly 19 to 38, but not significantly.

Treatment denoted: roughly 11-day PBMC culture with coronavirus spike peptide pools or control peptides (ViraFEST assay). Of note for this clonotype: What it binds is unknown.

Trimming at V came to 4 bases and at J to 2 bases, leaving 5 bases not matched to a gene. The CDR3 contains 14 residues. The V gene's germline CDR1 is MNHEY and CDR2 SVGAGI. Sequencing was performed on CD4+ T cells from blood, cultured in vitro, taken before SARS-CoV-2 vaccination. The rearrangement links TRBV6-5 to TRBJ2-7, with TRBD1 identical over 7 bases. This TCR was recovered from a human donor who received a COVID-19 vaccine. CDR3 bases: TGTGCCAGCAGTTCGTGGGACAGTACCTACGAGCAGTACTTC. Its translation is CASSSWDSTYEQYF.